One sample yielded the 11 T cell receptor beta chains listed below, sequenced in a study of cytomegalovirus exposure and HLA in healthy donors. The primer mix had 60 Vbeta and 13 Jbeta primers. Sequencing was performed with immunoSEQ multiplex PCR; in TCRdb, only in-frame clones are kept and a portion is missing. The repertoire includes 150,000 to 200,000 clones, roughly 80% of them detected once, and 4.3% sits in the top ten. The sample consisted of PBMCs. All receptors come from a man aged 40-50 years in good health and CMV-seronegative.

The V gene is TRBV11-2, the J gene TRBJ1-2; D remains unclear. The germline V gene has CDR1 SGHAT and CDR2 FQNNGV. V was shortened by 4 bases and J by 8 bases, with 14 bases between the two germline ends. There are 13 residues in the CDR3. CDR3 bases: TGTGCCAGCAGCTGGGAGCAGGCCCGGGGCTACACCTTC. It translates to CASSWEQARGYTF.

The chain is built from TRBV2 and TRBJ2-5, with a possible D match to TRBD2 (5 bases). Near its end, the DNA agrees better with TRBJ2-7, so the J call may be wrong. CDR3 size: 12 residues. CDR1 is SNHLY, CDR2 FYNNEI, per germline. The CDR3 DNA sequence: TGTGCCAGCAGCAATGGACTGAGCGAGCAGTACTTC. Translation: CASSNGLSEQYF.

This chain links TRBV5-6 with TRBJ2-7, with TRBD1 matching 8 bases. Looked up from germline, CDR1 is SGHDT and CDR2 is YYEEEE. CDR3 length: 15 residues. V lost 4 bases to trimming and J lost 6 bases; unmatched junction nucleotides: 12. The CDR3 DNA reads TGTGCCAGCAGCACCTGGCCAGGGGGCTTCGGCGAGCAGTACTTC. This translates into CASSTWPGGFGEQYF.

This clone was found a few times. The rearrangement uses TRBV5-6 and TRBJ2-7, with 10 bases identical to TRBD2. The germline V gene encodes CDR1 SGHDT and CDR2 YYEEEE. This CDR3 is 17 amino acids long. Trimming cost V 4 bases and J 3 bases; bases outside gene matches: 13. The CDR3 loop is CASSQPRTSSGGYEQYF. CDR3 nucleotides: TGTGCCAGCAGCCAACCACGGACTTCTAGCGGGGGCTACGAGCAGTACTTC.

The chain links TRBV19 to TRBJ2-1; D is possibly TRBD1 (6 bases). V lost 0 bases, J lost 4 bases, and 10 bases lay in between. This CDR3 is built from 15 residues. Germline values: CDR1 LNHDA, CDR2 SQIVND (reference sequence). The CDR3 sequence: CASSIDWQGYNEQFF. The CDR3 DNA sequence: TGTGCCAGTAGTATAGATTGGCAGGGGTACAATGAGCAGTTCTTC.

The chain has TRBV27 and TRBJ2-2, with D unresolved. Germline V gene data show CDR1 as MNHEY and CDR2 as SMNVEV (reference sequence). V was cut by 6 bases and J by 5 bases, with 16 bases left in between. The CDR3 is made up of 15 amino acids. The DNA for the CDR3 is TGTGCCAGCAGCGCAACCATCCAGGCAACCGGGGAGCTGTTTTTT. Protein sequence: CASSATIQATGELFF.

The genes are TRBV27 and TRBJ2-3; 12 bases line up with TRBD2. In germline, CDR1 is MNHEY, CDR2 SMNVEV (reference sequence). The trim removed 5 bases at V and 6 bases at J, leaving 9 bases unmatched. This CDR3 comprises 16 residues. CDR3 coding DNA: TGTGCCAGCAGTGACGCTAGCGGGGGGGCCCTGGATACGCAGTATTTT. Amino acids: CASSDASGGALDTQYF.

The chain links TRBV21-1 to TRBJ2-1; whether TRBD2, the table's D call, matches the DNA was not checked. TRBV21-1 is flagged as a pseudogene. The CDR3 runs 11 residues. CDR3 sequence reads: CASSPGGLQFF. CDR3 DNA sequence: TGTGCCAGCAGTCCGGGGGGGCTGCAGTTCTTC.

This clone was recorded a few times. The chain has TRBV9 and TRBJ2-1; 14 positions match TRBD2. Germline V lookup: CDR1 SGDLS, CDR2 YYNGEE. The V gene end was trimmed by 10 bases and the J gene end by 7 bases; junction bases not matched to a gene: 7. The CDR3 is made up of 14 amino acids. The CDR3 DNA sequence: TGTGCCGCCTTCCGACTAGCGGGGGGGAATGAGCAGTTCTTC. Amino acids: CAAFRLAGGNEQFF.

This chain joins TRBV5-1 and TRBJ2-2, with D tentatively TRBD2 (6 bases). V shed 3 bases and J shed 2 bases, with 11 bases lying between them. The CDR3 totals 15 residues. Germline values: CDR1 SGHRS, CDR2 YFSETQ. The chain's CDR3 is CASSWTGGNTGELFF. The CDR3 DNA reads TGCGCCAGCAGCTGGACCGGGGGAAACACCGGGGAGCTGTTTTTT.

The V and J genes are TRBV7-9 and TRBJ1-4; 7 nucleotides match TRBD1. Germline CDR1 and CDR2: SEHNR and FQNEAQ (reference sequence). CDR3 length: 17 residues. The J segment lost 7 bases and the V segment lost 6 bases, leaving 17 bases of the junction unmatched. CDR3 DNA sequence: TGTGCCAGCAGTAATCCCAGGACAGGTAGCCTTGGTGAAAAACTGTTTTTT. It is translated as CASSNPRTGSLGEKLFF.